The next 30 T cell receptor beta chains were all read from a single sample in a study of post-analysis software for immune sequencing data. No antigens are known for them. Included in the TCR beta cDNA libraries were unique molecular identifiers. TCRdb analysed the PCR reads with MiXCR anew, one entry per CDR3 protein. The table records some 700,000 distinct CDR3 sequences, around 64% of them present only once. Study results and limitations: Relative to controls, patients had about 5 TRBV segments at higher frequency, with TRBV5-6, TRBV5-1 and TRBV20-1 among these.

Sequences were obtained from blood. All receptors derive from a girl aged 2-10 years with multiple sclerosis.

This clonotype was detected only a few times. The V gene is TRBV9, the J gene TRBJ2-3; D unclear. CDR1 and CDR2 (germline): SGDLS, YYNGEE. This CDR3 spans 14 amino acids. Between the trimmed V and J ends, which lost 0 bases and 5 bases, there was a span of 10 bases. The CDR3 spells CASSVEGMGDTQYF. Written as DNA, the CDR3 is TGTGCCAGCAGCGTAGAGGGCATGGGAGATACGCAGTATTTT.

The J gene is TRBJ2-1, the V gene TRBV3-1, with 10 nucleotides matching TRBD2. The CDR3 has 14 residues. The V gene end was trimmed by 4 bases and the J gene end by 9 bases; junction bases not matched to a gene: 6. CDR1 is LGHDT and CDR2 is YNNKEL in the germline V gene (reference sequence). As DNA, the CDR3 is TGTGCCAGCAGCCCGGTACTAGCGGGAATTGAGCAGTTCTTC. This sequence encodes CASSPVLAGIEQFF.

The J gene is TRBJ2-7, the V gene TRBV3-1, with 13 bases fitting TRBD2. This CDR3 contains 17 residues. Germline V CDR1 and CDR2: LGHDT, YNNKEL (reference sequence). The V gene end was trimmed by 4 bases and the J gene end by 3 bases; junction bases not matched to a gene: 9. The CDR3 sequence is CASSPPRGLAGDYEQYF. CDR3 nucleotide sequence: TGTGCCAGCAGCCCACCTCGAGGACTAGCGGGGGACTACGAGCAGTACTTC.

This clonotype was seen more than once but under ten times. The chain uses TRBV10-2 and TRBJ2-6; D possibly uses TRBD1 or TRBD2 (5 bases each). The ends were cut back, 6 bases at V and 6 bases at J, with 9 bases in the middle. The germline V gene has CDR1 WSHSY and CDR2 SAAADI. The CDR3 is 13 residues long. CDR3 residues: CASSPGTANVLTF. CDR3 bases: TGCGCCAGCAGCCCCGGGACGGCCAACGTCCTGACTTTC.

This clonotype was seen a single time. This chain connects TRBV5-1 to TRBJ2-4; 7 bases align to TRBD1. There are 14 residues in the CDR3. J was trimmed by 9 bases and V by 0 bases; bases with no gene match: 6. Looked up from germline, CDR1 is SGHRS and CDR2 is YFSETQ. CDR3 in DNA: TGCGCCAGCAGCTTGGCCGAGGGGGCCGGCATTCAGTACTTC. Amino acid sequence: CASSLAEGAGIQYF.

The chain combines TRBV28 with TRBJ2-5, with D possibly matching TRBD2 (6 bases). Trimming pared 1 base from V and 3 bases from J, leaving 18 bases between. This CDR3 spans 17 amino acids. Germline CDR1 reads MDHEN; CDR2 reads SYDVKM. CDR3 protein: CASSLSLISRGKETQYF. As DNA, the CDR3 is TGTGCCAGCAGTTTATCCCTGATATCGCGGGGTAAAGAGACCCAGTACTTC.

CDR3: CASSSNARTVQGAWDIQYF. In nucleotides, the CDR3 is TGCGCCAGCAGCTCCAATGCAAGGACCGTCCAGGGGGCGTGGGACATTCAGTACTTC. The V call is TRBV5-1, the J call TRBJ2-4; 8 positions agree with TRBD1. J gave up 8 bases and V 3 bases, and 22 bases lay outside the gene matches. The CDR3 has 19 amino acids. Germline loops: CDR1 SGHRS, CDR2 YFSETQ.

The rearrangement uses TRBV20-1 and TRBJ2-1, with D possibly being TRBD1 (7 bases). V shed 1 base and J shed 8 bases, with 18 bases lying between them. The CDR3 contains 15 residues. The germline V gene has CDR1 DFQATT and CDR2 SNEGSKA (reference sequence). CDR3: CSARVGGTASDEQFF. DNA of the CDR3: TGCAGTGCTAGAGTTGGAGGGACAGCTTCGGATGAGCAGTTCTTC.

This clonotype was detected a few times. This sequence joins TRBV20-1 and TRBJ2-7, with D possibly being TRBD1 (6 bases). This CDR3 contains 14 residues. The ends were cut back, 3 bases at V and 2 bases at J, with 14 bases in the middle. The germline CDR1 and CDR2 sequences are DFQATT and SNEGSKA (reference sequence). The CDR3 DNA is TGCAGTGCTAGTCCCCAGGGGCTCACCTACGAGCAGTACTTC. Protein product: CSASPQGLTYEQYF.

This clonotype was found a few times. The chain carries TRBV25-1 and TRBJ1-2, with D possibly TRBD1 on 5 matching bases. With 5 bases removed from V and 8 bases from J, the gap between germline ends came to 21 bases. CDR1 and CDR2 from the germline V gene are MGHDK and SYGVNS. The CDR3 covers 15 residues. CDR3 nucleotide sequence: TGTGCCAGCAGTCGGAAACAGGCCGCGGTGGGAGGCTACACCTTC. It codes for CASSRKQAAVGGYTF.

The chain carries TRBV3-1 and TRBJ2-1, with TRBD2 as a possible D gene (6 bases). Trimming cost V 0 bases and J 7 bases, with 16 bases left between them. The CDR3 has 16 residues. The germline V gene encodes CDR1 LGHDT and CDR2 YNNKEL (reference sequence). This CDR3 reads CASSQDWTGAQNEQFF. DNA for the CDR3: TGTGCCAGCAGCCAAGATTGGACGGGAGCACAGAATGAGCAGTTCTTC.

The chain combines TRBV29-1 with TRBJ2-1; the match to TRBD1 covers 7 bases. CDR3 length: 13 residues. Germline V CDR1 and CDR2: SQVTM, ANQGSEA. With V trimmed by 3 bases and J by 7 bases, 6 bases remained unmatched. CDR3 nucleotide sequence: TGCAGCGTTGACTCCACAGGGGTAAATGAGCAGTTCTTC. It translates to CSVDSTGVNEQFF.

V is TRBV11-2 and J is TRBJ1-1, with D unclear. Germline V gene lookup returns CDR1 SGHAT and CDR2 FQNNGV. The CDR3 sequence is 15 residues long. The V end lost 5 bases, the J end lost 0 bases, and 13 bases lay between the germline ends. CDR3 sequence reads: CASSLLRRLNTEAFF. The CDR3 bases are TGTGCCAGCAGCCTCCTTCGGAGGCTGAACACTGAAGCTTTCTTT. The whole variable domain, remainder taken from reference TRBV11-2 and TRBJ1-1, is EAGVAQSPRYKIIEKRQSVAFWCNPISGHATLYWYQQILGQGPKLLIQFQNNGVVDDSQLPKDRFSAERLKGVDSTLKIQPAKLEDSAVYLCASSLLRRLNTEAFFGQGTRLTVV.

The V call is TRBV12-3 or TRBV12-4, the J call TRBJ1-5; TRBD1 agrees at 7 bases. Unmatched junction bases numbered 7, after V lost 1 base and J lost 4 bases. This CDR3 is 16 amino acids long. CDR3 in DNA: TGTGCCAGCAGTTTAGGACAGGGAACGCATAATCAGCCCCAGCATTTT. Its translation: CASSLGQGTHNQPQHF.

The V and J genes are TRBV6-1 and TRBJ1-1; D uncertain. The CDR3 covers 12 residues. V was clipped by 1 base and J by 7 bases, with 7 bases between them. CDR1 MNHNS and CDR2 SASEGT come from the germline V gene. The CDR3 is CASSEDLFEAFF. Written as DNA, the CDR3 is TGTGCCAGCAGTGAAGACCTTTTTGAAGCTTTCTTT.

This clonotype appeared once. The chain carries TRBV4-1 and TRBJ1-2; perhaps TRBD1 as D (6 bases). The CDR3 length is 14 residues. Trimming left V 5 bases short and J 7 bases short, with 17 bases between. In germline, CDR1 is MGHRA, CDR2 YSYEKL. The CDR3 region has the DNA TGCGCCAGCAGCGACCTAGCCAGCAGGGGTGGCTACACCTTC. Translating gives CASSDLASRGGYTF.

The chain combines TRBV6-6 with TRBJ1-2, with 7 bases matching TRBD1. The V segment lost 0 bases and the J segment 7 bases; nucleotides outside the gene matches: 11. Germline V CDR1 and CDR2: MNHNY, SVGAGI (reference sequence). There are 16 residues in the CDR3. The CDR3 region is CASSYSPRDSGFGYTF. In DNA form, the CDR3 reads TGTGCCAGCAGTTACTCGCCCCGGGACAGCGGTTTTGGCTACACCTTC.

This chain connects TRBV9 to TRBJ1-1; no reliable D call. CDR1 is SGDLS, CDR2 YYNGEE, per germline. V lost 4 bases and J 4 bases, leaving 17 bases between the germline ends. The CDR3 covers 15 residues. CDR3: CASSLHQDGRTEAFF. The CDR3 DNA sequence: TGTGCCAGCAGCTTACACCAGGACGGGCGCACTGAAGCTTTCTTT.

Note on this clonotype: At one end, the junction sequence differs from germline, possibly due to a read error. The rearrangement links TRBV7-2 to TRBJ2-3; 13 bases align to TRBD2. CDR1 and CDR2 from the germline V gene are SGHTA and FQGNSA. This CDR3 comprises 15 residues. CDR3 in DNA: TGTGCCTGCAGGAAACCGGGACTAGCGGGGGATACGCAGTATTTT. It specifies CACRKPGLAGDTQYF.

As regards this clonotype: An end of the junction differs from the germline gene, which may be a read error. The chain joins TRBV12-3 or TRBV12-4 to TRBJ2-4; 10 nucleotides match TRBD2. The CDR3 covers 14 residues. The CDR3 spells CASSLAGVVGIQYF. The CDR3 DNA is TGTGCCAGCAGTCTAGCGGGAGTGGTTGGCATTCAGTACTTC.

The CDR3 protein is CASSLAGLAGVSYEQYF. The DNA for the CDR3 is TGCGCCAGCAGCTTGGCTGGACTAGCGGGAGTATCCTACGAGCAGTACTTC. The chain joins TRBV5-1 to TRBJ2-7; TRBD2 aligns across 13 bases. Germline-derived CDR1 and CDR2 are SGHRS and YFSETQ. V shed 0 bases, J shed 1 base, and the junction held 4 bases outside the gene matches. CDR3 length: 17 residues.

The chain carries TRBV4-1 and TRBJ2-5; tentatively, D is TRBD1 (6 bases). TRBJ2-7 matches the DNA end more closely, so the J call is doubtful. This CDR3 has 24 amino acids. CDR1 is MGHRA and CDR2 is YSYEKL in the germline V gene. CDR3 residues: CASSQDGRINQTGRANRKVYEQYF. The CDR3 coding sequence is TGCGCCAGCAGCCAAGATGGACGAATTAATCAGACAGGACGCGCCAATCGAAAGGTCTACGAGCAGTACTTC.

This clonotype was detected only a few times. This chain joins TRBV7-2 and TRBJ2-3, with a possible D match to TRBD1 (5 bases). The germline V gene has CDR1 SGHTA and CDR2 FQGNSA. The CDR3 totals 14 residues. V lost 1 base, J lost 4 bases, and 9 bases lay in between. As DNA, the CDR3 is TGTGCCAGCAGCTTAGGGCTAGGGGCAGATACGCAGTATTTT. It codes for CASSLGLGADTQYF.

The chain carries TRBV11-3 and TRBJ2-3; maybe TRBD1 (5 bases). This CDR3 comprises 18 residues. Germline V gives CDR1 SGHNT, CDR2 YENEEA. The V end lost 5 bases, the J end lost 9 bases, and 30 bases lay between the germline ends. The CDR3 reads CASSGGLLWGAYESTQYF. In nucleotides, the CDR3 is TGTGCCAGCAGCGGCGGTCTCCTTTGGGGCGCCTATGAATCCACGCAGTATTTT.

V and J are TRBV15 and TRBJ2-3; the D gene is possibly TRBD2 (5 bases). Trimming took off 5 bases at V and 0 bases at J, with 12 bases between the two ends. The CDR3 spans 15 residues. CDR1 and CDR2 from the germline V gene are LNHNV and YYDKDF (reference sequence). CDR3 loop: CATSRGRPSTDTQYF. CDR3 sequence (DNA): TGTGCCACCAGCCGCGGGCGGCCTAGCACAGATACGCAGTATTTT.

Only a few counts were recorded for this clonotype. This rearrangement joins TRBV13 to TRBJ2-7, with D uncertain. Gene TRBJ2-5 matches the end of the DNA better, so the J call may be wrong. The germline gives CDR1 PRHDT, CDR2 FYEKMQ (reference sequence). This CDR3 is built from 13 residues. The CDR3 bases are TGTGCCAGCAGCGGTATCTCCGGGGAGACCCAGTACTTC. Translated, it gives CASSGISGETQYF.

The gene calls are TRBV20-1 and TRBJ2-4; 9 bases line up with TRBD1. CDR1 is DFQATT, CDR2 SNEGSKA, per germline (reference sequence). J gave up 0 bases and V 0 bases, and 6 bases lay outside the gene matches. There are 17 residues in the CDR3. The CDR3 reads CSARDGDRDLAKNIQYF. The CDR3 region has the DNA TGCAGTGCTAGAGATGGGGACAGGGACTTAGCCAAAAACATTCAGTACTTC.

The chain links TRBV20-1 to TRBJ2-3; 8 nucleotides match TRBD2. The length of the CDR3 is 15 residues. The J segment lost 6 bases and the V segment lost 5 bases, leaving 13 bases of the junction unmatched. Germline V lookup: CDR1 DFQATT, CDR2 SNEGSKA (reference sequence). CDR3 DNA sequence: TGCAGTGCTCCCCCCTTGTTAGCGGGGTCTGATACGCAGTATTTT. Encoded protein: CSAPPLLAGSDTQYF.

V and J are TRBV6-5 and TRBJ2-1, with D hard to call. Germline-derived CDR1 and CDR2 are MNHEY and SVGAGI. V lost 6 bases, J lost 8 bases, and 23 bases lay in between. This CDR3 spans 16 amino acids. The CDR3 sequence: CASRPLFIPPIYEQFF. Written as DNA, the CDR3 is TGTGCCAGCAGGCCTCTCTTCATACCGCCAATCTATGAGCAGTTCTTC.

A few counts support this clonotype. Compared with germline, one end of the junction differs, possibly owing to a read error. The chain joins TRBV5-1 to TRBJ1-4; D may be TRBD1 (6 bases). This CDR3 is built from 14 residues. Germline CDR1 is SGHRS and CDR2 is YFSETQ. The CDR3 sequence is CASSLGGTNEKLFF. The CDR3 coding sequence is TGTGCCAGCAGTTTAGGGGGTACTAATGAAAAACTGTTTTTT.